Below, 22 T cell receptor beta chains from the same sample are listed, as sequenced in a study of T cells in Graves' hyperthyroidism and ophthalmopathy (dated by TCRdb to between 2018 and 2021). The library relied on multiplex PCR. Sequencer: Illumina HiSeq 2000. TCR beta CDR3 regions were amplified from RNA transcripts. The first round of RT-PCR for the TCR CDR3 was performed with the HTBI primer set and the Qiagen OneStep RT-PCR kit. TCRdb cleaned the public reads at Q25 with fastp, built clones with MiXCR and kept in-frame beta chains. Each entry is one CDR3 protein sequence, shown with its most common DNA and genes. The sample contains 300,000 to 450,000 distinct CDR3 sequences, about 16% of them found a single time. Of the sample, approximately 32% falls within the top ten clones. Input material: blood. The receptors come from a woman in her twenties or thirties with Graves' hyperthyroidism.

Only a few counts were recorded for this clonotype. The chain recombines TRBV7-6 with TRBJ1-1; maybe TRBD1 (5 bases). There are 12 residues in the CDR3. V was clipped by 5 bases and J by 6 bases, with 10 bases between them. Germline loops: CDR1 SGHVS, CDR2 FNYEAQ. CDR3 nucleotide sequence: TGTGCCAGCAGCATAGGGGACGCTGAAGCTTTCTTT. Protein product: CASSIGDAEAFF.

This clonotype was observed at least ten times. This rearrangement joins TRBV3-1 to TRBJ1-2; D unclear. This CDR3 is built from 14 residues. V was cut by 0 bases and J by 0 bases, with 5 bases left in between. The germline V gene encodes CDR1 LGHDT and CDR2 YNNKEL (reference sequence). The CDR3 bases are TGTGCCAGCAGCCAAGATCCCTCTAACTATGGCTACACCTTC. Amino acid sequence: CASSQDPSNYGYTF.

To note about this clonotype: A much larger clone differs by one base, so this may be a read error. The gene calls are TRBV28 and TRBJ1-4, with 7 bases aligning to TRBD1. The V gene end was trimmed by 6 bases and the J gene end by 8 bases; junction bases not matched to a gene: 9. Per the germline V gene, CDR1 is MDHEN and CDR2 is SYDVKM. The CDR3 is 14 amino acids. This CDR3 is CASRFRQGGEKLFF. The CDR3 bases are TGTGCCAGCAGGTTTCGACAGGGAGGCGAAAAACTGTTTTTT. The whole variable domain, remainder taken from reference TRBV28 and TRBJ1-4, is DVKVTQSSRYLVKRTGEKVFLECVQDMDHENMFWYRQDPGLGLRLIYFSYDVKMKEKGDIPEGYSVSREKKERFSLILESASTNQTSMYLCASRFRQGGEKLFFGSGTQLSVL.

This clonotype was seen at least ten times. The chain links TRBV18 to TRBJ1-5; maybe TRBD1 (6 bases). This CDR3 has 14 amino acids. Trimming cost V 2 bases and J 5 bases, with 10 bases left between them. CDR1 is KGHSH and CDR2 is LQKENI in the germline V gene. CDR3 nucleotides: TGTGCCAGCTCACCAACAGGGTCTGATCAGCCCCAGCATTTT. It is translated as CASSPTGSDQPQHF.

Regarding this clonotype: Its ends do not fully match the called genes, so a read error is possible. This chain links TRBV5-6 with TRBJ2-2; 8 bases match TRBD2. Germline-derived CDR1 and CDR2 are SGHDT and YYEEEE. The CDR3 totals 13 residues. The CDR3 DNA follows: TGTGCCAGCAGCTTGATCATCGGGCGGGAGGTGTTTTTT. Translating it yields CASSLIIGREVFF.

This clonotype was seen ten or more times. The genes are TRBV18 and TRBJ2-7, with D possibly being TRBD1 (6 bases). Germline CDR1 KGHSH, CDR2 LQKENI. V was shortened by 6 bases and J by 0 bases, with 12 bases between the two germline ends. The CDR3 runs to 14 residues. The CDR3 coding sequence is TGTGCCAGCTCGGCAGGACAGCCCTCCTACGAGCAGTACTTC. It specifies CASSAGQPSYEQYF. The variable domain in full, completed from reference TRBV18 and TRBJ2-7, reads NAGVMQNPRHLVRRRGQEARLRCSPMKGHSHVYWYRQLPEEGLKFMVYLQKENIIDESGMPKERFSAEFPKEGPSILRIQQVVRGDSAAYFCASSAGQPSYEQYFGPGTRLTVT.

Comment on this clonotype: A read error is possible here, since a much larger clone lies one base away. The rearrangement links TRBV20-1 to TRBJ1-1, with TRBD1 as a possible D gene (6 bases). CDR1 is DFQATT, CDR2 SNEGSKA, per germline (reference sequence). The CDR3 consists of 15 residues. This chain's CDR3 is CSARDRQAGATEALF. The CDR3 DNA follows: TGCAGTGCTAGAGATCGACAGGCCGGGGCCACTGAAGCTCTCTTT.

There are many counts of this clonotype. The chain joins TRBV28 to TRBJ2-3; TRBD1 agrees at 7 bases. This CDR3 region has 13 residues. With V trimmed by 6 bases and J by 5 bases, 5 bases remained unmatched. The V gene's germline CDR1 is MDHEN and CDR2 SYDVKM. The CDR3 sequence is CASRGQGVDTQYF. Written as DNA, the CDR3 is TGTGCCAGCAGAGGGCAGGGGGTAGATACGCAGTATTTT.

This clonotype was seen at least ten times. The gene calls are TRBV18 and TRBJ2-6; D is ambiguous. Germline V CDR1 and CDR2: KGHSH, LQKENI. V lost 2 bases to trimming and J lost 0 bases, with 5 bases between them. The CDR3 is made up of 15 amino acids. The CDR3 DNA follows: TGTGCCAGCTCACCATCGAACTCTGGGGCCAACGTCCTGACTTTC. Translated, it gives CASSPSNSGANVLTF.

This clonotype was counted between two and nine times. The chain links TRBV5-6 to TRBJ2-7; 8 bases match TRBD2. Germline V gene data show CDR1 as SGHDT and CDR2 as YYEEEE. The junction had 6 bases not matched to a gene; V was cut back by 7 bases and J by 3 bases. The CDR3 has 13 residues. DNA of the CDR3: TGTGCCAGCCAGCGAAGCGGGAGCTACGAGCAGTACTTC. This translates into CASQRSGSYEQYF.

The sample holds many counts of this clonotype. This sequence joins TRBV12-3 or TRBV12-4 and TRBJ1-5; no reliable D call. The CDR3 spans 13 residues. Between the trimmed V and J ends, which lost 5 bases and 4 bases, there was a span of 9 bases. The CDR3 nucleotides read TGTGCCAGCAGTATCGGAGGGAATCAGCCCCAGCATTTT. It encodes CASSIGGNQPQHF.

This clonotype turned up a few times. The V call is TRBV28, the J call TRBJ1-1; D perhaps matches TRBD1 (6 bases). This CDR3 has 12 residues. Germline CDR1 and CDR2: MDHEN and SYDVKM. V gave up 2 bases and J gave up 9 bases, with 10 bases separating them. CDR3 nucleotide sequence: TGTGCCAGCAGTTTACGGCAGGGGAAAGCTTTCTTT. Its protein product is CASSLRQGKAFF. Complete variable domain (other parts from reference TRBV28 and TRBJ1-1): DVKVTQSSRYLVKRTGEKVFLECVQDMDHENMFWYRQDPGLGLRLIYFSYDVKMKEKGDIPEGYSVSREKKERFSLILESASTNQTSMYLCASSLRQGKAFFGQGTRLTVV.

This chain links TRBV10-1 with TRBJ2-7, with D possibly matching TRBD1 (5 bases). Germline lookup yields CDR1 WNHNN and CDR2 SYGVQD (reference sequence). The germline V and J ends were trimmed by 0 bases and 5 bases, with 8 bases remaining between them. This CDR3 spans 13 amino acids. CDR3 DNA: TGCGCCAGCAGTGAGTCCGTAGGGGACGAGCAGTACTTC. Protein: CASSESVGDEQYF.

This clonotype came up a few times. The chain has TRBV6-1 and TRBJ1-2, with a possible D match to TRBD1 (6 bases). Germline V gene data show CDR1 as MNHNS and CDR2 as SASEGT. The CDR3 covers 14 residues. V lost 2 bases and J lost 8, with 15 bases in between. CDR3 in DNA: TGTGCCAGCAGTGAAAACAGGGTTTGGTTGGGCTACACCTTC. Translation: CASSENRVWLGYTF.

This clonotype has ten or more counts. The V and J genes are TRBV18 and TRBJ2-3, with 9 bases aligning to TRBD2. V was clipped by 2 bases and J by 4 bases; unmatched bases: 7. Per the germline V gene, CDR1 is KGHSH and CDR2 is LQKENI. CDR3 length: 16 amino acids. CDR3 residues: CASSPMAGGPSDTQYF. DNA for the CDR3: TGTGCCAGCTCACCAATGGCGGGAGGGCCGTCAGATACGCAGTATTTT.

This chain joins TRBV24-1 and TRBJ2-7; TRBD2 agrees at 14 bases. This CDR3 is 15 amino acids long. V lost 3 bases to trimming and J lost 5 bases; unmatched junction nucleotides: 2. Germline V gene data show CDR1 as KGHDR and CDR2 as SFDVKD. The CDR3 loop reads CATSDRTSGGHEQYF. CDR3 in DNA: TGTGCCACCAGTGATCGGACTAGCGGGGGGCACGAGCAGTACTTC.

The gene calls are TRBV5-4 and TRBJ1-2; D gene unclear. This CDR3 is 13 amino acids long. V lost 4 bases and J 11 bases, leaving 18 bases between the germline ends. The V gene's germline CDR1 is SGHNT and CDR2 YYREEE (reference sequence). Here the CDR3 reads CASSPPSMAYYTF. As DNA, the CDR3 is TGTGCCAGCAGCCCCCCCTCGATGGCCTATTACACCTTC.

This clonotype was seen many times. This chain joins TRBV28 and TRBJ2-7; 9 positions match TRBD2. The J segment lost 5 bases and the V segment lost 2 bases, leaving 4 bases of the junction unmatched. Germline V CDR1 and CDR2: MDHEN, SYDVKM. CDR3 length: 14 amino acids. The CDR3 coding sequence is TGTGCCAGCAGTTTAGGCGGGAGGGTCCACGAGCAGTACTTC. Its protein is CASSLGGRVHEQYF.

This clonotype was counted a few times. DNA for the CDR3: TGCGCCAGCGTCAACAGTGTAGGGTCCTACGAGCAGTACTTC. As protein: CASVNSVGSYEQYF. J is TRBJ2-7 and V is TRBV10-2; D is ambiguous. V was shortened by 8 bases and J by 1 base, with 15 bases between the two germline ends. CDR1 WSHSY and CDR2 SAAADI come from the germline V gene. The CDR3 contains 14 residues.

There are many counts of this clonotype. The CDR3 spells CASSSGQSLEAFF. The CDR3 DNA reads TGTGCCAGCAGCTCAGGACAAAGCCTTGAAGCTTTCTTT. V gene TRBV7-6 combines with J gene TRBJ1-1; D possibly corresponds to TRBD1 (5 bases). Germline V lookup: CDR1 SGHVS, CDR2 FNYEAQ. The V and J ends lost 4 bases and 7 bases respectively, with 13 bases between them. The CDR3 length is 13 residues.

The V and J genes are TRBV20-1 and TRBJ2-2; D is unresolved. Trimming pared 1 base from V and 5 bases from J, leaving 5 bases between. The CDR3 length is 12 residues. Germline-derived CDR1 and CDR2 are DFQATT and SNEGSKA (reference sequence). The CDR3, as DNA: TGCAGTGCTAGAGTGGATACCGGGGAGCTGTTTTTT. Amino acid sequence: CSARVDTGELFF.

This clonotype was picked up many times. V gene TRBV3-1 combines with J gene TRBJ2-5; TRBD1 might be the D (5 bases). CDR1 LGHDT and CDR2 YNNKEL come from the germline V gene (reference sequence). The CDR3 sequence is 16 residues long. Trimming stripped 2 bases from V and 1 base from J, with 14 bases between. The CDR3 bases are TGTGCCAGCAGCCAATTTGGCCAGGGAATCCAAGAGACCCAGTACTTC. Encoded protein: CASSQFGQGIQETQYF.